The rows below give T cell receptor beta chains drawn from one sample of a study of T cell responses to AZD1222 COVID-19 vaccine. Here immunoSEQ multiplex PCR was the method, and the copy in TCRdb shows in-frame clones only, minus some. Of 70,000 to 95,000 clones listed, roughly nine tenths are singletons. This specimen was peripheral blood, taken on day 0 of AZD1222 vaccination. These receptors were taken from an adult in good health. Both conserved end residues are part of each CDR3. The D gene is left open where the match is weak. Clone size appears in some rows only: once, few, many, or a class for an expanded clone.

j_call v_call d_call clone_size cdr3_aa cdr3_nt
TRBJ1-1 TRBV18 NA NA CASSPPGGDTEAFF TGTGCCAGCTCACCCCCGGGCGGGGACACTGAAGCTTTCTTT
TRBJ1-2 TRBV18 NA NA CASSPPPAGGYTF TGTGCCAGCTCACCCCCGCCCGCCGGTGGCTACACCTTC
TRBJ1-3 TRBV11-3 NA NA CASKAGQATGNTIYF TGTGCCAGCAAGGCGGGGCAGGCGACTGGAAACACCATATATTTT
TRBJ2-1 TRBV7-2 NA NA CASSLVGSGLNNEQFF TGTGCCAGCAGCTTAGTTGGTAGCGGACTAAACAATGAGCAGTTCTTC
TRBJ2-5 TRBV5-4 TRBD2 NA CASSSGTGLAGVETQYF TGTGCCAGCAGCTCGGGAACGGGACTAGCGGGAGTGGAGACCCAGTACTTC
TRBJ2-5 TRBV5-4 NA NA CASSLAGVRLEETQYF TGTGCCAGCAGCTTGGCCGGAGTGAGGCTGGAAGAGACCCAGTACTTC
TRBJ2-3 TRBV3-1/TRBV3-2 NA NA CASSPLGTDTQYF TGTGCCAGCAGCCCGCTGGGCACAGATACGCAGTATTTT
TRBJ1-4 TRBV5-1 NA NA CASSPEVEGNEKLFF TGCGCCAGCAGCCCCGAAGTTGAAGGGAATGAAAAACTGTTTTTT
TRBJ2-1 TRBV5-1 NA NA CASSLTGTRGEQFF TGCGCCAGCAGCTTGACTGGAACTAGGGGAGAGCAGTTCTTC
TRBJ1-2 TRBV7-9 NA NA CASSSGPQGGYTF TGTGCCAGCAGCTCCGGACCTCAGGGTGGCTACACCTTC
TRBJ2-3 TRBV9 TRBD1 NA CASSARDRSFSSTDTQYF TGTGCCAGCAGCGCAAGGGACAGGAGTTTTTCTAGCACAGATACGCAGTATTTT
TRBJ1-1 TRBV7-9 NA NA CASSLGSDNTEAFF TGTGCCAGCAGCTTAGGGTCAGACAACACTGAAGCTTTCTTT
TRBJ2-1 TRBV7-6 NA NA CASSRLVPGDGEQFF TGTGCCAGCAGCCGACTCGTACCCGGGGACGGTGAGCAGTTCTTC
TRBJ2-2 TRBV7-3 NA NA CASNPTGAHGELFF TGTGCCAGCAACCCTACAGGCGCACACGGGGAGCTGTTTTTT
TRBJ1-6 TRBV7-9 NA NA CASSLNSPQYNSPLHF TGTGCCAGCAGCTTAAACAGCCCGCAATATAATTCACCCCTCCACTTT
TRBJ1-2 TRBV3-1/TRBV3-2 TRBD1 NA CASSQRQGGGYTF TGTGCCAGCAGCCAACGACAGGGTGGGGGCTACACCTTC
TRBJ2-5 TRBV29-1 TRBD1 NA CSAGQGGETQYF TGCAGCGCGGGACAGGGGGGAGAGACCCAGTACTTC
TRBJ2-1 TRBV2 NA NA CASSELDYNEQFF TGTGCCAGCAGTGAACTCGATTACAATGAGCAGTTCTTC
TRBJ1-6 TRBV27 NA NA CASSFGGRSPLHF TGTGCCAGCAGTTTTGGGGGTCGTTCACCCCTCCACTTT
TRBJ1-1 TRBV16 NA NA CASSLTGNTEAFF TGTGCCAGCAGCCTGACCGGGAACACTGAAGCTTTCTTT
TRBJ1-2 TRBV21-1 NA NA CASSKVNGYTF TGTGCCAGCAGCAAAGTTAATGGCTACACCTTC
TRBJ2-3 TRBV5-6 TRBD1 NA CASSFRDRGIAAQYF TGTGCCAGCAGCTTCCGGGACAGGGGAATAGCGGCGCAGTATTTT
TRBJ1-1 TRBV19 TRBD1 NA CASSIYTGDTEAFF TGTGCCAGTAGTATATATACAGGGGACACTGAAGCTTTCTTT
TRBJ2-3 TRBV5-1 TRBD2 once CASSSTSGRTDTQYF TGCGCCAGCAGCTCGACTAGCGGGAGAACAGATACGCAGTATTTT
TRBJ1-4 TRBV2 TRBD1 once CASSEDRDNEKLFF TGTGCCAGCAGCGAGGACAGGGATAATGAAAAACTGTTTTTT
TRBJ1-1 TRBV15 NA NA CATSRDYSNTEAFF TGTGCCACCAGCAGAGATTATTCGAACACTGAAGCTTTCTTT